In this sample, the clone carrying this TCR beta chain turned up a few times. The antigen remains unidentified. Compared with germline, one end of the junction differs, possibly owing to a read error. CDR1 is DFQATT and CDR2 is SNEGSKA in the germline V gene (reference sequence). The CDR3 runs to 14 residues. The source of the sample is a study of CD8 T cells in ankylosing spondylitis. Study-wide results and caveats: Significantly higher representation of disease-linked clones was reported for matched ankylosing spondylitis synovial fluid. Within ankylosing spondylitis blood, a TCR beta motif made up of roughly eight highly homologous variants appeared to be characteristic.

Each CDR3 protein gets one entry after TCRdb re-called the 5' RACE reads with MiXCR. The sample consists of 380,000 or so distinct CDR3 sequences, 20% of them appearing once. The chain has TRBV20-1 and TRBJ2-5; 11 bases match TRBD2. The sequenced material came from blood, either unsorted or a sorted T cell fraction (not recorded which). The source is a male donor with ankylosing spondylitis or in good health (not recorded which). The CDR3 sequence: CSTRTGTSGETQYF. In DNA, the CDR3 is TGCAGTACTAGAACCGGGACTAGCGGAGAGACCCAGTACTTC.